The rows below give T cell receptor beta chains drawn from one sample of a study of T-cell memory formation after mild COVID-19. Via MiXCR, TCRdb re-called the 5' RACE reads, giving one row per CDR3 protein. The table lists roughly 340,000 distinct CDR3 sequences, 15% to 20% of them singletons, with under 25% in the top ten. The source material was PBMCs or a T cell subset sorted from them (not recorded which). Receptor source: a man aged 18 to 30 who had mild COVID-19 (a few samples of this study predate the infection). Cell type and time point are not known. Both conserved end residues are part of each CDR3.

CDR3 protein: CASSQGRGAANSPLHF; V gene: TRBV7-6; J gene: TRBJ1-6
CDR3 protein: CASSYRAGFTDTQYF; V gene: TRBV6-6; J gene: TRBJ2-3
CDR3 protein: CAISERANQETQYF; V gene: TRBV10-3; J gene: TRBJ2-5
CDR3 protein: CASSLQGAQETQYF; V gene: TRBV5-4; J gene: TRBJ2-5
CDR3 protein: CASSLTVMQETQYF; V gene: TRBV5-1; J gene: TRBJ2-5
CDR3 protein: CASFEPAEAQPQHF; V gene: TRBV6-6; J gene: TRBJ1-5
CDR3 protein: CASSALRGSAEAFF; V gene: TRBV7-3; J gene: TRBJ1-1
CDR3 protein: CASSSLAGTRNTGELFF; V gene: TRBV7-8; J gene: TRBJ2-2
CDR3 protein: CASRGDRLNTEAFF; V gene: TRBV6-1; J gene: TRBJ1-1
CDR3 protein: CASSLYMVYYGYTF; V gene: TRBV5-4; J gene: TRBJ1-2
CDR3 protein: CASSFRGGEAFF; V gene: TRBV7-2; J gene: TRBJ1-1
CDR3 protein: CASKATGGDQETQYF; V gene: TRBV6-5; J gene: TRBJ2-5
CDR3 protein: CASRTSTGGQGFFGNTIYF; V gene: TRBV6-5; J gene: TRBJ1-3
CDR3 protein: CASSLEGAKNIQYF; V gene: TRBV5-1; J gene: TRBJ2-4
CDR3 protein: CATSRDGGTIGEQYF; V gene: TRBV15; J gene: TRBJ2-7
CDR3 protein: CASTRGANQPQHF; V gene: TRBV6-2/TRBV6-3; J gene: TRBJ1-5